This record concerns one TCR beta chain sequence. Its antigen is not known. Generated by immunoSEQ multiplex PCR, the TCRdb table keeps only in-frame clones and is missing some. The sample lists 65,000 to 80,000 clones, approximately 91% seen once, with just over 0.3% in the top ten. These data are taken from a study of OX40 agonist ivuxolimab in advanced cancers. Study in general: With ivuxolimab, an agonistic anti-OX40 (CD134) antibody, patients were treated. Partial responses were achieved by three patients: one hepatocellular carcinoma, two cutaneous melanoma.

General study results and limits: CD8+ T cells averaged more expanded clones than CD4+. Circulating CD4+ and CD8+ T cells showed clonal expansion by week 6 at 0.1 to 3.0 mg/kg.

The source material was CD4+ or CD8+ T cells sorted from blood, sampled in a trial of the OX40 agonist ivuxolimab. The receptor was derived from an adult with an advanced solid tumor such as melanoma, head and neck, liver or kidney cancer.

This CDR3 reads CSGGTGVGKNIQYF. The DNA for the CDR3 is TGCAGCGGGGGGACAGGGGTAGGCAAAAACATTCAGTACTTC. The chain joins TRBV29-1 to TRBJ2-4, with 10 bases fitting TRBD1. With V trimmed by 7 bases and J by 3 bases, 6 bases remained unmatched. There are 14 residues in the CDR3. The germline gives CDR1 SQVTM, CDR2 ANQGSEA.